This TCR beta chain was recorded in a study of blood T cell repertoires in COVID-19. Original analysis: Amplifying reference gene primers gave estimates of nucleated cell counts. Clones were read by immunoSEQ multiplex PCR, and TCRdb kept only the in-frame ones, dropping some. The DNA was the basis for D and trimming; V, J and clone size are from that table. This sample yields approximately 300,000 clones, of which 90% to 95% are seen a single time; 3% to 5% belongs to the top ten. This CDR3 comprises 14 residues. Germline V gene sequence: CDR1 LNHDA, CDR2 SQIVND (reference sequence). Deletions cut 3 bases from V and 6 bases from J, with 12 bases between.

The chain employs TRBV19 and TRBJ1-3; maybe TRBD1 (6 bases). Specimen: PBMCs or T cells enriched from blood (not recorded which). The TCR was taken from a woman aged 25 to 39 who had been exposed to COVID-19. DNA for the CDR3: TGTGCCAGTAGTATTGGGCAGGGGATAAACACCATATATTTT. The encoded protein is CASSIGQGINTIYF.